The 3 T cell receptor beta chains presented below share a single source sample, sequenced in a study of blood T cell repertoires in COVID-19. Clones were read by immunoSEQ multiplex PCR, and TCRdb kept only the in-frame ones, dropping some. The data show over 100,000 clones, 84% seen once. Sample: peripheral blood. These receptors were collected from a woman aged 80 or over with active or convalescent COVID-19.

The genes are TRBV12-3 or TRBV12-4 and TRBJ1-5; TRBD1 aligns across 7 bases. The length of the CDR3 is 13 residues. V lost 6 bases, J lost 4 bases, and 3 bases stayed unmatched. The CDR3 loop reads CASSRDRNQPQHF. The CDR3 bases are TGTGCCAGCAGCCGGGACAGAAATCAGCCCCAGCATTTT.

This clone was seen only a few times. This chain connects TRBV24-1 to TRBJ2-1; possible D gene TRBD2, 5 bases. Germline V gene lookup returns CDR1 KGHDR and CDR2 SFDVKD. V was trimmed by 6 bases and J by 3 bases, leaving 11 bases between them. The CDR3 has 14 amino acids. The CDR3 reads CATSTYRDYNEQFF. CDR3 DNA sequence: TGTGCCACCAGTACCTACCGGGACTACAATGAGCAGTTCTTC.

V and J are TRBV5-6 and TRBJ1-6, with D possibly TRBD1 on 5 matching bases. The CDR3 loop spans 15 amino acids. V was shortened by 2 bases and J by 7 bases, with 13 bases between the two germline ends. The germline V gene encodes CDR1 SGHDT and CDR2 YYEEEE. The CDR3 protein is CASSFGHSANSPLHF. The CDR3 DNA sequence: TGTGCCAGCAGCTTTGGACATTCGGCGAATTCACCCCTCCACTTT.